One sample yielded the 27 T cell receptor beta chains listed below, sequenced in a study of blood T cell repertoires in COVID-19. The method was immunoSEQ multiplex PCR; TCRdb's version includes in-frame clones alone and lacks a portion of them. The data show about 180,000 clones, approximately 88% seen once. Sequencing input: peripheral blood. The receptors were sampled from a woman aged 25 to 39 with acute or convalescent COVID-19.

The CDR3 coding sequence is TGTGCCAGCACCCTATCGCACGGGAGGGAAGAGACCCAGTACTTC. Residues: CASTLSHGREETQYF. V and J are TRBV11-2 and TRBJ2-5; TRBD2 aligns across 8 bases. Germline-derived CDR1 and CDR2 are SGHAT and FQNNGV. The trim removed 7 bases at V and 3 bases at J, leaving 10 bases unmatched. The CDR3 has 15 residues. Looking up the rest from reference TRBV11-2 and TRBJ2-5 gives the full variable domain: EAGVAQSPRYKIIEKRQSVAFWCNPISGHATLYWYQQILGQGPKLLIQFQNNGVVDDSQLPKDRFSAERLKGVDSTLKIQPAKLEDSAVYLCASTLSHGREETQYFGPGTRLLVL.

V is TRBV6-6 and J is TRBJ2-2, with TRBD2 matching 14 bases. The CDR3 is 18 residues long. Germline V CDR1 and CDR2: MNHNY, SVGAGI (reference sequence). V trimming: 6 bases; J trimming: 5 bases; junction bases outside the gene matches: 11. CDR3 sequence: CASRRLAGGPEKTGELFF. The CDR3 region has the DNA TGTGCCAGCAGACGACTAGCGGGAGGGCCGGAGAAGACCGGGGAGCTGTTTTTT.

In this sample, this clone turned up once. V is TRBV29-1 and J is TRBJ1-2; no clear D gene. Trimming took 4 bases from V and 0 from J, leaving 6 bases between them. CDR1 SQVTM and CDR2 ANQGSEA come from the germline V gene. The CDR3 is 12 residues long. CDR3: CSVAQSNYGYTF. The CDR3 DNA follows: TGCAGCGTTGCACAATCTAACTATGGCTACACCTTC.

V usage is TRBV11-2 and J usage is TRBJ2-5, with 15 nucleotides matching TRBD2. Trimming removed 2 bases from V and 3 bases from J; junction bases left unmatched: 10. The CDR3 totals 19 residues. Germline assignment: CDR1 SGHAT and CDR2 FQNNGV. CDR3 in DNA: TGTGCCAGCAGCTTAAGGGCCGGACTAGCGGGAGGGAGAGAAGAGACCCAGTACTTC. Protein sequence: CASSLRAGLAGGREETQYF.

The CDR3 region is CASSEHRGENTEAFF. CDR3 nucleotides: TGTGCCAGCTCAGAACACAGGGGCGAGAACACTGAAGCTTTCTTT. The chain links TRBV18 to TRBJ1-1; 7 bases are a match to TRBD1. Germline V gene lookup returns CDR1 KGHSH and CDR2 LQKENI. The length of the CDR3 is 15 residues. J was trimmed by 1 base and V by 5 bases; bases with no gene match: 7. The full variable domain, with the rest looked up from reference TRBV18 and TRBJ1-1, is NAGVMQNPRHLVRRRGQEARLRCSPMKGHSHVYWYRQLPEEGLKFMVYLQKENIIDESGMPKERFSAEFPKEGPSILRIQQVVRGDSAAYFCASSEHRGENTEAFFGQGTRLTVV.

The gene calls are TRBV7-9 and TRBJ1-2; a possible D gene is TRBD1 (6 bases). V was cut by 1 base and J by 8 bases, with 11 bases left in between. The germline V gene has CDR1 SEHNR and CDR2 FQNEAQ (reference sequence). This CDR3 comprises 13 residues. DNA for the CDR3: TGTGCCAGCAGCTTAGAACAGGGAGGGGGCTACACCTTC. Translation gives CASSLEQGGGYTF.

This chain links TRBV27 with TRBJ1-3, with 8 bases matching TRBD1. Germline V lookup: CDR1 MNHEY, CDR2 SMNVEV (reference sequence). The CDR3 consists of 13 residues. CDR3 DNA sequence: TGTGTCGTCCGGGACAGGAGTATGCGTGCCATATATTTT. Translation: CVVRDRSMRAIYF.

V usage is TRBV27 and J usage is TRBJ1-4, with TRBD1 identical over 12 bases. The CDR3 runs to 15 residues. The germline V gene encodes CDR1 MNHEY and CDR2 SMNVEV (reference sequence). V was clipped by 5 bases and J by 13 bases; unmatched bases: 11. CDR3 sequence (DNA): TGTGCCAGCAGTCGCCAGGGACAGGGGGCTTTTATACTGTTTTTT. Translating it yields CASSRQGQGAFILFF.

This chain connects TRBV6-6 to TRBJ1-5, with a tentative D call TRBD1 (5 bases). V was clipped by 8 bases and J by 7 bases, with 12 bases between them. Per germline, CDR1 MNHNY and CDR2 SVGAGI (reference sequence). The CDR3 runs to 12 residues. In nucleotides, the CDR3 is TGTGCCAGCGGACAAAGCTTCCAGCCCCAGCATTTT. Protein: CASGQSFQPQHF.

V is TRBV11-3 and J is TRBJ2-1; 11 bases match TRBD2. CDR3 length: 18 amino acids. Germline CDR1 reads SGHNT; CDR2 reads YENEEA. V was pared by 1 base and J by 0 bases, with 5 bases of the junction left unmatched. Here the CDR3 reads CASSLGLAGGISYNEQFF. The CDR3 coding sequence is TGTGCCAGCAGCTTAGGGCTAGCGGGGGGAATCTCCTACAATGAGCAGTTCTTC.

J is TRBJ2-5 and V is TRBV5-1; D might be TRBD2 (6 bases). The CDR3 loop spans 14 amino acids. V was clipped by 5 bases and J by 4 bases, with 15 bases between them. Germline values: CDR1 SGHRS, CDR2 YFSETQ. The CDR3 coding sequence is TGCGCCAGCAGTCCCGGGAGATTGGCAGAGACCCAGTACTTC. This codes for CASSPGRLAETQYF.

This clone occurred once. The rearrangement uses TRBV29-1 and TRBJ1-1; D unresolved. The CDR3 is 10 residues long. CDR1 is SQVTM and CDR2 is ANQGSEA in the germline V gene. V was cut by 3 bases and J by 6 bases, with 5 bases left in between. The chain's CDR3 is CSVESSEAFF. The DNA of the CDR3 is TGCAGCGTTGAGTCTTCTGAAGCTTTCTTT.

V usage is TRBV28 and J usage is TRBJ2-7; D is unclear. The V gene's germline CDR1 is MDHEN and CDR2 SYDVKM. The CDR3 is made up of 13 amino acids. Trimming removed 1 base from V and 4 bases from J, with 8 bases in between. The CDR3 loop is CASSLSLLYEQYF. The CDR3 nucleotides read TGTGCCAGCAGTTTATCCCTTTTGTACGAGCAGTACTTC.

The chain is built from TRBV19 and TRBJ2-3, with 8 bases that match TRBD1. CDR1 is LNHDA, CDR2 SQIVND, per germline (reference sequence). Unmatched junction bases numbered 9, after V lost 5 bases and J lost 5 bases. CDR3 length: 15 residues. The CDR3 loop reads CASSSTGGNGDTQYF. As DNA, the CDR3 is TGTGCCAGTAGTTCTACAGGGGGTAACGGAGATACGCAGTATTTT. Full variable domain (outside the CDR3, taken from reference TRBV19 and TRBJ2-3): DGGITQSPKYLFRKEGQNVTLSCEQNLNHDAMYWYRQDPGQGLRLIYYSQIVNDFQKGDIAEGYSVSREKKESFPLTVTSAQKNPTAFYLCASSSTGGNGDTQYFGPGTRLTVL.

This clone was detected only once. This sequence joins TRBV20-1 and TRBJ2-7, with D hard to call. V gave up 7 bases and J gave up 6 bases, with 13 bases separating them. The CDR3 extends over 11 amino acids. The germline V gene has CDR1 DFQATT and CDR2 SNEGSKA (reference sequence). The CDR3 region has the DNA TGCAGTGTCAGGCATCATTCCGAGCAGTACTTC. This codes for CSVRHHSEQYF.

The rearrangement links TRBV5-4 to TRBJ2-1; 10 positions match TRBD2. This CDR3 has 16 residues. CDR1 and CDR2 from the germline V gene are SGHNT and YYREEE (reference sequence). J gave up 8 bases and V 4 bases, and 12 bases lay outside the gene matches. This chain's CDR3 is CASSRTGTSVVDEQFF. The CDR3 DNA follows: TGTGCCAGCAGCCGTACCGGGACTAGCGTCGTCGATGAGCAGTTCTTC. The full variable domain, rest sourced from reference TRBV5-4 and TRBJ2-1, is ETGVTQSPTHLIKTRGQQVTLRCSSQSGHNTVSWYQQALGQGPQFIFQYYREEENGRGNFPPRFSGLQFPNYSSELNVNALELDDSALYLCASSRTGTSVVDEQFFGPGTRLTVL.

The CDR3 loop reads CARSFEGYEQYF. In DNA, the CDR3 is TGTGCCAGAAGCTTCGAGGGCTACGAGCAGTACTTC. The chain links TRBV5-3 to TRBJ2-7; weak D call: TRBD2 (5 bases). TRBV5-3 has ORF status, its function being uncertain. This CDR3 region has 12 residues. The V end was cut by 2 bases, the J end by 3 bases, with 6 bases between.

The CDR3 loop reads CAWSHTGQGSNQPQHF. The CDR3, as DNA: TGTGCCTGGAGTCACACAGGACAGGGCAGCAATCAGCCCCAGCATTTT. The chain employs TRBV30 and TRBJ1-5; TRBD1 matches at 8 bases. With 2 bases clipped from V and 1 base from J, the junction kept 7 bases outside the gene matches. There are 16 residues in the CDR3. Looked up from germline, CDR1 is GTSNPN and CDR2 is SVGIG (reference sequence). The whole variable domain, remainder taken from reference TRBV30 and TRBJ1-5, is SQTIHQWPATLVQPVGSPLSLECTVEGTSNPNLYWYRQAAGRGLQLLFYSVGIGQISSEVPQNLSASRPQDRQFILSSKKLLLSDSGFYLCAWSHTGQGSNQPQHFGDGTRLSIL.

This clone was picked up one time. J is TRBJ1-5 and V is TRBV5-5, with 7 bases matching TRBD1. The CDR3 has 13 amino acids. V gave up 5 bases and J gave up 7 bases; unmatched junction bases: 6. Germline assignment: CDR1 SGHKS and CDR2 YYEKEE (reference sequence). The CDR3 DNA follows: TGTGCCAGCAGTATTAGGGGGCAACAGCCCCAGCATTTT. Its protein product is CASSIRGQQPQHF.

The V and J genes are TRBV2 and TRBJ2-3; a possible D gene is TRBD1 (6 bases). The CDR3 loop spans 13 amino acids. V was pared by 4 bases and J by 4 bases, with 9 bases between. Germline V gene data show CDR1 as SNHLY and CDR2 as FYNNEI. DNA of the CDR3: TGTGCCAGCAGTGTACAGGGTGCAGATACGCAGTATTTT. This gives the protein CASSVQGADTQYF.

This clone appeared a single time. The chain uses TRBV19 and TRBJ1-5, with TRBD1 as a possible D gene (6 bases). This CDR3 comprises 13 residues. Germline V lookup: CDR1 LNHDA, CDR2 SQIVND (reference sequence). Trimming stripped 3 bases from V and 7 bases from J, with 10 bases between. The CDR3 sequence is CASSIDRTQPQHF. For the CDR3, the DNA is TGTGCCAGTAGTATCGACAGGACCCAGCCCCAGCATTTT.

V gene TRBV14 combines with J gene TRBJ2-2; TRBD2 aligns across 10 bases. The V and J ends lost 4 bases and 2 bases, in that order; junction bases with no gene match: 13. This CDR3 comprises 19 residues. CDR1 and CDR2 from the germline V gene are SGHDN and FVKESK. The CDR3 bases are TGTGCCAGCAGCCCAAGGTTCCGGGGACTAGCGAAAAACACCGGGGAGCTGTTTTTT. It specifies CASSPRFRGLAKNTGELFF.

The rearrangement links TRBV13 to TRBJ2-1, with a possible D match to TRBD2 (6 bases). The germline gives CDR1 PRHDT, CDR2 FYEKMQ (reference sequence). V lost 6 bases and J lost 9, with 12 bases in between. The CDR3 loop spans 12 amino acids. The CDR3 DNA reads as TGTGCCAGCAGAGCTAGCGACCGTGAGCAGTTCTTC. Protein sequence: CASRASDREQFF.

The chain has TRBV20-1 and TRBJ2-1, with 8 bases lining up with TRBD2. The J segment lost 6 bases and the V segment lost 3 bases, leaving 4 bases of the junction unmatched. Germline CDR1 reads DFQATT; CDR2 reads SNEGSKA (reference sequence). This CDR3 spans 13 amino acids. The CDR3 loop reads CSASSGGVNEQFF. CDR3 sequence (DNA): TGCAGTGCTAGTTCGGGAGGGGTCAATGAGCAGTTCTTC.

The chain joins TRBV3-1 (or the pseudogene TRBV3-2) to TRBJ1-6; D call uncertain. V shed 0 bases and J shed 14 bases, with 20 bases lying between them. The germline CDR1 and CDR2 sequences are LGHDT and YNNKEL (reference sequence). The CDR3 runs to 16 residues. CDR3 coding DNA: TGTGCCAGCAGCCAAGATCCGGGTTTACTCACTTTGGCCCTCCACTTT. Translating it yields CASSQDPGLLTLALHF.

The gene calls are TRBV27 and TRBJ2-1, with 8 bases lining up with TRBD1. V lost 5 bases and J lost 4; bases outside the gene matches: 10. The germline CDR1 and CDR2 sequences are MNHEY and SMNVEV (reference sequence). This CDR3 region has 16 residues. The CDR3 nucleotides are TGTGCCAGCAGTCCCCGCGGGACAGGAACTTACAATGAGCAGTTCTTC. The encoded protein is CASSPRGTGTYNEQFF.

CDR3 nucleotide sequence: TGTGCCAGCAGCTTGCCGGCCAAAAACATTCAGTACTTC. This gives the protein CASSLPAKNIQYF. This chain connects TRBV5-4 to TRBJ2-4; D not resolved. The ends were cut back, 1 base at V and 1 base at J, with 3 bases in the middle. CDR3 length: 13 residues. Germline CDR1 reads SGHNT; CDR2 reads YYREEE (reference sequence).